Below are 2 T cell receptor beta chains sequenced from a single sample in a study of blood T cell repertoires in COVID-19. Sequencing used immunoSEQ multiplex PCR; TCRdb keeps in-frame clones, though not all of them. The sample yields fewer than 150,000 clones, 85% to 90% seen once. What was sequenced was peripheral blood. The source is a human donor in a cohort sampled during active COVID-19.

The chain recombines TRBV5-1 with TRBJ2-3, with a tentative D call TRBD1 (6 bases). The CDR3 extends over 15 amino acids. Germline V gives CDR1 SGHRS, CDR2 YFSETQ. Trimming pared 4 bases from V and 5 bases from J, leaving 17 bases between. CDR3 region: CASSIDRIRVDTQYF. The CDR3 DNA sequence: TGCGCCAGCAGCATCGACAGGATAAGGGTAGATACGCAGTATTTT.

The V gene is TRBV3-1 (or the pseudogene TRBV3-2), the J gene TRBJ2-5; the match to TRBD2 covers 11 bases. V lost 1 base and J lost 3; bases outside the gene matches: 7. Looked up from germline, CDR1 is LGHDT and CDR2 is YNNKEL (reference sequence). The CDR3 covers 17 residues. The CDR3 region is CASSQGPLAGGKETQYF. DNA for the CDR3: TGTGCCAGCAGCCAAGGGCCTCTAGCGGGGGGTAAAGAGACCCAGTACTTC.